This TCR beta chain emerged from a study of shared clonotypes between healthy human individuals. Study information: A couple of women and a few men aged 18 to 49 made up the donors.

Profiled with immunoSEQ multiplex PCR; TCRdb holds only in-frame clones, not every one. The sample carries millions of clones, about 94% recorded once. The CDR3 has 17 residues. Looked up from germline, CDR1 is LGHNT and CDR2 is FRNRAP. Deletions cut 4 bases from V and 2 bases from J, with 21 bases between. Positive CCR7 selection of CD45RO-negative cells yielded the naive CD8 cells, and terminally differentiated effector memory CD45RA+ cells were excluded. This TCR was recovered from a man in his late teens or twenties in good health. The chain has TRBV12-5 and TRBJ2-7; D perhaps matches TRBD1 (6 bases). The specimen sequenced was naive CD8+ T cells sorted from blood. The CDR3 nucleotides are TGTGCTAGTGGTTCTACAATGCACCGGGACACACCCTACGAGCAGTACTTC. Translation: CASGSTMHRDTPYEQYF.